The text below deals with one T cell receptor beta chain. This sample was included in a study of response to subunit inactivated influenza vaccine. TCRdb independently ran MiXCR on the RT-PCR reads; one entry per CDR3 protein. The sample includes some 640,000 distinct CDR3 sequences, around 14% seen only once; the top ten take less than 9%. The germline V gene has CDR1 DFQATT and CDR2 SNEGSKA (reference sequence). The CDR3 runs to 17 residues. The junction had 19 bases not matched to a gene; V was cut back by 2 bases and J by 10 bases. This material consisted of PBMCs from blood, taken 14 days before vaccination. This TCR was sampled from a man aged 45 to 65 who received an inactivated influenza vaccine. V gene TRBV20-1 combines with J gene TRBJ2-1; 8 bases align to TRBD1. The CDR3 DNA reads TGCAGTGCTAGAAGTGGGGTGTACAGGGGGTCGGTTGAGGAGCAGTTCTTC. Translated: CSARSGVYRGSVEEQFF.